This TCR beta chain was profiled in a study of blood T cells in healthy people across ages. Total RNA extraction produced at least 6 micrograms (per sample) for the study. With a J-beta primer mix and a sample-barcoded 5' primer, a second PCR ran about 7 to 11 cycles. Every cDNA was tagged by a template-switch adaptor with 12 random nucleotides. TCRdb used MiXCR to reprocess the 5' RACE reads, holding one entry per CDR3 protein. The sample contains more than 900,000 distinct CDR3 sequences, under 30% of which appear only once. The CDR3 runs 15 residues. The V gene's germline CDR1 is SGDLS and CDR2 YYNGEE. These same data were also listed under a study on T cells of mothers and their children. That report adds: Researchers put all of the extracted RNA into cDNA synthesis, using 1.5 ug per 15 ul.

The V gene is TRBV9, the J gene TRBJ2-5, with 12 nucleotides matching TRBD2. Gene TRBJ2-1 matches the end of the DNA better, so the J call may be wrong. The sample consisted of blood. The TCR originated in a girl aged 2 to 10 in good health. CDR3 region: CASSASGGGINEQFF. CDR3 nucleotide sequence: TGTGCCAGCAGCGCTAGCGGGGGGGGCATAAATGAGCAGTTCTTC.